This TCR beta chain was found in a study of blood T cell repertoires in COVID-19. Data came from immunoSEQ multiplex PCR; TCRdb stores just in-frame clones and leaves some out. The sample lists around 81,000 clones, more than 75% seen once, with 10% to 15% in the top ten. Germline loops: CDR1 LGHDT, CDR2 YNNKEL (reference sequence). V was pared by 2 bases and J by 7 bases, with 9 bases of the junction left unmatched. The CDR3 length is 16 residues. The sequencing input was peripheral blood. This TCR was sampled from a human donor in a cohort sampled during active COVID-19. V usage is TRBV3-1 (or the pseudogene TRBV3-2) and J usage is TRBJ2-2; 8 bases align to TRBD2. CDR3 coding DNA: TGTGCCAGCAGCCAAACTAGCGGCTCTGGCTTCGGGGAGCTGTTTTTT. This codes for CASSQTSGSGFGELFF.